This entry concerns a single TCR beta chain. Germline-derived CDR1 and CDR2 are ENHRY and SYGVKD. V trimming: 2 bases; J trimming: 0 bases; junction bases outside the gene matches: 10. The CDR3 consists of 18 residues. The data derive from a study of blood T cell repertoires in COVID-19. Generated by immunoSEQ multiplex PCR, the TCRdb table keeps only in-frame clones and is missing some. The table records 250,000 to 300,000 clones, 70% to 90% of them present only once. The rearrangement links TRBV10-3 to TRBJ1-2; 9 nucleotides align to TRBD1. This sequence originates from a woman younger than 45 who had recovered from COVID-19. The sequenced sample was peripheral blood. CDR3 DNA: TGTGCCATCAGTGAGAGAGATGGACAGGGGACCCCTAACTATGGCTACACCTTC. Protein product: CAISERDGQGTPNYGYTF.